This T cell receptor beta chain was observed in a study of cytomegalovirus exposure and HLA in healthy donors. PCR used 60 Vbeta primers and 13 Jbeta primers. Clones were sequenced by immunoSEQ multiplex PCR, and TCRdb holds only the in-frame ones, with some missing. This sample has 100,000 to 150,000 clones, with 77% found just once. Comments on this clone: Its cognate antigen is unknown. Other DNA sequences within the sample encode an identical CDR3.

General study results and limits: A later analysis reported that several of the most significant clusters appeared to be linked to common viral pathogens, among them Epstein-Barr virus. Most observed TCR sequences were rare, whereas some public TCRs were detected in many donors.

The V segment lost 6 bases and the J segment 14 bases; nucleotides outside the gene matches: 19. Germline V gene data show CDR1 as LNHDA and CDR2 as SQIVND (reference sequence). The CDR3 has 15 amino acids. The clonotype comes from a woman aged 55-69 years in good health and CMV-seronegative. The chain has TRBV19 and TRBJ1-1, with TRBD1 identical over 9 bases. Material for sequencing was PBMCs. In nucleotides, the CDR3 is TGTGCCAGTAGGGGAAACAGGGGGCGTTATGTTATGGCCTTCTTT. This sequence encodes CASRGNRGRYVMAFF.